Below are 28 T cell receptor beta chains sequenced from a single sample in a study of patients and donors after allogeneic stem cell transplantation. Using its own MiXCR run on the RT-PCR reads, TCRdb lists one record per CDR3 protein. The sample yields 800,000 to 1,000,000 distinct CDR3 sequences, roughly 17% seen once. Sequencing input: blood, either unsorted or a sorted T cell fraction (not recorded which). These receptors came from a human donor who was either an allogeneic HSCT recipient or a stem cell or donor lymphocyte infusion donor (not recorded which). It is not recorded whose cells these are; they may come from a transplant donor.

The chain employs TRBV6-1 and TRBJ2-5; a possible D gene is TRBD1 (6 bases). From germline, CDR1 is MNHNS and CDR2 SASEGT. This CDR3 region has 15 residues. The V end lost 5 bases, the J end lost 5 bases, and 18 bases lay between the germline ends. CDR3 in amino acids: CASSPLGGFGETQYF. The CDR3 DNA is TGTGCCAGCAGTCCCCTAGGGGGTTTTGGGGAGACCCAGTACTTC.

This clonotype was counted between two and nine times. The chain recombines TRBV2 with TRBJ1-5; D gene uncertain. The ends were cut back, 5 bases at V and 7 bases at J, with 12 bases in the middle. The CDR3 sequence is 13 residues long. The germline CDR1 and CDR2 sequences are SNHLY and FYNNEI. CDR3 DNA sequence: TGTGCCAGCAGTCTTGACCTTGGGCAGCCCCAGCATTTT. Protein sequence: CASSLDLGQPQHF.

This clonotype showed up just a few times. The germline gene is not matched at one end of the junction; a read error may be the cause. The rearrangement links TRBV7-7 to TRBJ2-3, with 14 nucleotides matching TRBD2. The germline CDR1 and CDR2 sequences are SSHAT and FNYEAQ (reference sequence). The CDR3 contains 17 residues. The CDR3 DNA is TGTGCTAGCAGCTTAGGACTAGCGGGGGGACTCACAGATACGCAGTATTTT. Encoded protein: CASSLGLAGGLTDTQYF.

The chain links TRBV4-2 to TRBJ2-5; 10 bases are a match to TRBD2. The V segment lost 0 bases and the J segment 5 bases; nucleotides outside the gene matches: 9. The CDR3 is made up of 17 amino acids. Germline CDR1 reads LGHNA; CDR2 reads YNFKEQ. CDR3 amino acids: CASSQDASGRGRETQYF. CDR3 in DNA: TGTGCCAGCAGCCAAGATGCCAGCGGGAGGGGTCGGGAGACCCAGTACTTC.

This clonotype was detected only a few times. J is TRBJ2-7 and V is TRBV30; D not certain. The CDR3 length is 13 residues. Germline V gives CDR1 GTSNPN, CDR2 SVGIG (reference sequence). V lost 0 bases and J lost 4, with 10 bases in between. CDR3 bases: TGTGCCTGGAGTGTACTGGTAGGGTACGAGCAGTACTTC. It translates to CAWSVLVGYEQYF.

V and J are TRBV5-4 and TRBJ2-3; D remains ambiguous. Germline V gives CDR1 SGHNT, CDR2 YYREEE (reference sequence). The CDR3 length is 13 residues. The germline V and J ends were trimmed by 0 bases and 6 bases, with 8 bases remaining between them. The CDR3 nucleotides read TGTGCCAGCAGCTTGGATTCCTTGGATACGCAGTATTTT. It specifies CASSLDSLDTQYF.

This chain links TRBV20-1 with TRBJ1-1, with D perhaps matching TRBD1 (6 bases). CDR1 and CDR2 (germline): DFQATT, SNEGSKA (reference sequence). Trimming removed 2 bases from V and 0 bases from J, with 22 bases in between. The CDR3 consists of 18 residues. The CDR3 here is CSARTPTPGGPMNTEAFF. CDR3 nucleotide sequence: TGCAGTGCTAGAACCCCCACCCCCGGGGGGCCAATGAACACTGAAGCTTTCTTT.

This clonotype was observed a handful of times. The V and J genes are TRBV5-1 and TRBJ2-3; D is uncertain. The CDR3 runs to 12 residues. Between the trimmed V and J ends, which lost 1 base and 8 bases, there was a span of 8 bases. Germline V gives CDR1 SGHRS, CDR2 YFSETQ. The DNA for the CDR3 is TGCGCCAGCAGCTTGTGGGTTGGTACGCAGTATTTT. Protein product: CASSLWVGTQYF. Full variable domain (missing parts from reference TRBV5-1 and TRBJ2-3): KAGVTQTPRYLIKTRGQQVTLSCSPISGHRSVSWYQQTPGQGLQFLFEYFSETQRNKGNFPGRFSGRQFSNSRSEMNVSTLELGDSALYLCASSLWVGTQYFGPGTRLTVL.

This clonotype was recorded a few times. This rearrangement joins TRBV29-1 to TRBJ2-5; 7 bases fit TRBD1. CDR1 is SQVTM, CDR2 ANQGSEA, per germline. Germline trimming cut 2 bases from V and 3 bases from J; bases unmatched to any gene: 9. The length of the CDR3 is 15 residues. The CDR3 here is CSVERGTEEKETQYF. CDR3 coding DNA: TGCAGCGTTGAAAGGGGGACAGAAGAAAAAGAGACCCAGTACTTC.

The gene calls are TRBV7-8 and TRBJ1-2; the match to TRBD1 covers 7 bases. The CDR3 has 17 residues. The J segment lost 8 bases and the V segment lost 5 bases, leaving 20 bases of the junction unmatched. Germline V lookup: CDR1 SGHVS, CDR2 FQNEAQ. The CDR3 region has the DNA TGTGCCAGCAGCCTCCGTCCGGGACAGATACCCTCGAAGGGCTACACCTTC. This translates into CASSLRPGQIPSKGYTF.

This chain connects TRBV25-1 to TRBJ2-7; 9 bases fit TRBD1. The junction had 5 bases not matched to a gene; V was cut back by 3 bases and J by 5 bases. Germline V lookup: CDR1 MGHDK, CDR2 SYGVNS. The CDR3 extends over 14 amino acids. CDR3 residues: CASSEPGTGNEQYF. The CDR3 nucleotides read TGTGCCAGCAGTGAGCCCGGGACAGGGAACGAGCAGTACTTC.

The rearrangement joins TRBV20-1 to TRBJ2-1, with a tentative D call TRBD2 (7 bases). This CDR3 has 16 residues. Germline CDR1 DFQATT, CDR2 SNEGSKA (reference sequence). The V end lost 2 bases, the J end lost 3 bases, and 17 bases lay between the germline ends. CDR3 in DNA: TGCAGTGCTAGATTACGGAGGGGGGGCTTCTACAATGAGCAGTTCTTC. Protein product: CSARLRRGGFYNEQFF.

V is TRBV18 and J is TRBJ1-5; possibly TRBD1 for D (5 bases). Germline CDR1 KGHSH, CDR2 LQKENI. The CDR3 length is 16 residues. V was cut by 4 bases and J by 5 bases, with 18 bases left in between. The CDR3 region has the DNA TGTGCCAGCTCACTATCCGGGACCCCGAGGGATCAGCCCCAGCATTTT. It codes for CASSLSGTPRDQPQHF.

Remarks on this clonotype: The junction shows a germline mismatch at one end, possibly a read error. This chain links TRBV7-2 with TRBJ2-7, with 13 bases fitting TRBD2. The CDR3 runs to 13 residues. Germline CDR1 reads SGHTA; CDR2 reads FQGNSA. CDR3 in amino acids: CASSFGLAGELHF. The DNA for the CDR3 is TGTGCCAGCAGTTTTGGACTAGCGGGAGAGTTGCACTTC.

V gene TRBV18 combines with J gene TRBJ1-4; possible D gene TRBD1, 5 bases. Trimming stripped 0 bases from V and 6 bases from J, with 14 bases between. The CDR3 spans 16 residues. The germline CDR1 and CDR2 sequences are KGHSH and LQKENI. This CDR3 reads CASSPPFGAKDEKLFF. The CDR3 DNA reads TGTGCCAGCTCACCACCGTTTGGGGCAAAGGATGAAAAACTGTTTTTT. The variable domain in full, with the rest retrieved from reference TRBV18 and TRBJ1-4, is NAGVMQNPRHLVRRRGQEARLRCSPMKGHSHVYWYRQLPEEGLKFMVYLQKENIIDESGMPKERFSAEFPKEGPSILRIQQVVRGDSAAYFCASSPPFGAKDEKLFFGSGTQLSVL.

There are a few counts of this clonotype. The chain links TRBV2 to TRBJ1-5; D possibly corresponds to TRBD1 (5 bases). The CDR3 totals 11 residues. V lost 8 bases and J lost 5, with 7 bases in between. The germline gives CDR1 SNHLY, CDR2 FYNNEI. Here the CDR3 reads CASGGDQPQHF. CDR3 nucleotide sequence: TGTGCCAGCGGGGGTGATCAGCCCCAGCATTTT.

This clonotype was seen more than once but under ten times. The genes are TRBV7-8 and TRBJ2-1; a weak D match, TRBD2 (6 bases). The CDR3 length is 17 residues. Looked up from germline, CDR1 is SGHVS and CDR2 is FQNEAQ. The V gene lost 5 bases and the J gene lost 6 bases, with 23 bases spanning the gap. The CDR3 region is CASSQPGTRIAFNEQFF. The CDR3, as DNA: TGTGCCAGCAGCCAACCCGGGACTCGCATAGCCTTCAATGAGCAGTTCTTC.

The J gene is TRBJ2-2, the V gene TRBV4-3; 9 bases align to TRBD1. CDR1 and CDR2 from the germline V gene are LGHNA and YSLEER. With 4 bases clipped from V and 8 bases from J, the junction kept 8 bases outside the gene matches. The CDR3 spans 15 residues. The CDR3 sequence is CASSRGQGREGELFF. For the CDR3, the DNA is TGCGCCAGCAGCCGGGGACAGGGACGCGAAGGGGAGCTGTTTTTT.

In this sample, this clonotype turned up many times. The chain links TRBV12-3 or TRBV12-4 to TRBJ2-1; TRBD1 matches 7 bases. The CDR3 extends over 16 amino acids. V lost 6 bases and J lost 2; bases outside the gene matches: 10. The CDR3 loop is CASRPSGTATYNEQFF. The CDR3 region has the DNA TGTGCCAGCAGACCTTCCGGGACAGCTACCTACAATGAGCAGTTCTTC.

This chain links TRBV30 with TRBJ2-3, with no clear D. V lost 4 bases to trimming and J lost 6 bases, with 8 bases between them. Germline V gene sequence: CDR1 GTSNPN, CDR2 SVGIG (reference sequence). The CDR3 runs to 11 residues. CDR3 coding DNA: TGTGCCTGGAAAGTGCGGGATACGCAGTATTTT. Translated, it gives CAWKVRDTQYF.

The sample holds many counts of this clonotype. The V call is TRBV24-1, the J call TRBJ2-6; the match to TRBD1 covers 7 bases. The CDR3 is 14 residues long. Germline CDR1 reads KGHDR; CDR2 reads SFDVKD. V lost 9 bases and J lost 2; bases outside the gene matches: 3. CDR3 loop: CATGDRAGANVLTF. In DNA form, the CDR3 reads TGTGCCACCGGCGACAGGGCTGGGGCCAACGTCCTGACTTTC.

A few counts support this clonotype. The V and J genes are TRBV20-1 and TRBJ2-7; D may be TRBD2 (6 bases). V shed 3 bases and J shed 4 bases, with 10 bases lying between them. CDR1 and CDR2 from the germline V gene are DFQATT and SNEGSKA (reference sequence). This CDR3 has 12 residues. CDR3 amino acids: CSASGLLYEQYF. The CDR3 nucleotides are TGCAGTGCTAGCGGACTACTTTACGAGCAGTACTTC.

The chain couples TRBV6-5 to TRBJ2-7, with no clear D. In germline, CDR1 is MNHEY, CDR2 SVGAGI. The CDR3 covers 11 residues. The V gene lost 0 bases and the J gene lost 9 bases, with 6 bases spanning the gap. The CDR3 region is CASSYSKAQYF. CDR3 nucleotides: TGTGCCAGCAGTTACTCGAAGGCGCAGTACTTC.

This clonotype was recorded a few times. The chain couples TRBV15 to TRBJ2-3, with TRBD2 matching over 8 bases. This CDR3 contains 17 residues. Germline CDR1 LNHNV, CDR2 YYDKDF (reference sequence). J lost 2 bases, V lost 4 bases, and 11 bases had no gene match. CDR3 DNA: TGTGCCACCAGCACGGGGGGGCGGATGGGGTCCACAGATACGCAGTATTTT. Its translation: CATSTGGRMGSTDTQYF. Complete variable domain (other parts from reference TRBV15 and TRBJ2-3): DAMVIQNPRYQVTQFGKPVTLSCSQTLNHNVMYWYQQKSSQAPKLLFHYYDKDFNNEADTPDNFQSRRPNTSFCFLDIRSPGLGDTAMYLCATSTGGRMGSTDTQYFGPGTRLTVL.

This clonotype was detected ten times or more. The chain couples TRBV4-1 to TRBJ2-2, with 7 bases aligning to TRBD1. This CDR3 contains 13 residues. From germline, CDR1 is MGHRA and CDR2 YSYEKL. V gave up 6 bases and J gave up 4 bases; unmatched junction bases: 2. CDR3 DNA sequence: TGCGCCAGCAGGACAGGGAGCACCGGGGAGCTGTTTTTT. Translation: CASRTGSTGELFF.

This clonotype showed up many times. The chain recombines TRBV12-3 or TRBV12-4 with TRBJ1-5; no clear D. V gave up 6 bases and J gave up 4 bases, with 19 bases separating them. This CDR3 contains 16 residues. In DNA form, the CDR3 reads TGTGCCAGCAGGACCAAAGAGGCGAGCGGTAATCAGCCCCAGCATTTT. Translating it yields CASRTKEASGNQPQHF.

This clonotype has just a few counts. This chain joins TRBV12-3 or TRBV12-4 and TRBJ2-4; no clear D. This CDR3 has 13 residues. V lost 6 bases to trimming and J lost 1 base, with 7 bases between them. Written as DNA, the CDR3 is TGTGCCAGCAGCACCTCCGCCAAAAACATTCAGTACTTC. Its protein is CASSTSAKNIQYF.

A single count supports this clonotype. The V call is TRBV20-1, the J call TRBJ2-7, with 8 bases lining up with TRBD2. V lost 3 bases, J lost 4 bases, and 8 bases stayed unmatched. This CDR3 has 14 residues. Germline CDR1 and CDR2: DFQATT and SNEGSKA (reference sequence). DNA of the CDR3: TGCAGTGCTAGGGCGCTTCGGGGGGGTTACGAGCAGTACTTC. Protein: CSARALRGGYEQYF.